Listed here are 18 T cell receptor beta chains from one sample, sequenced in a study of cytomegalovirus exposure and HLA in healthy donors (dated by TCRdb to about 2017). The library was generated by the immunoSEQ multiplex PCR assay. For the multiplex PCR, a mixture combining 60 forward primers for TCR Vbeta segments and 13 reverse primers for TCR Jbeta segments was used. TCRdb limited this immuneACCESS table to in-frame rearrangements with V and J called. A share of clones is missing; checked studies link under half to unresolved V genes, and the rest is unexplained. The sample contains about 69,000 clones, 70% to 75% of them found a single time. Approximately 22% of the sample goes to the ten largest clones. The sequenced material came from PBMCs. The receptors were sampled from a woman aged 25-40 years in good health and CMV-seropositive.

In regard to this clone: The junction does not match germline at one end; this may be a read error. The chain links TRBV30 to TRBJ2-7; TRBD1 matches 7 bases. From germline, CDR1 is GTSNPN and CDR2 SVGIG (reference sequence). The CDR3 loop spans 10 amino acids. The CDR3 bases are TGTGCCTGGGCCGGGACAGCGCCACTCTTC. This codes for CAWAGTAPLF.

V and J are TRBV27 and TRBJ2-6; D remains unclear. Germline CDR1 reads MNHEY; CDR2 reads SMNVEV (reference sequence). The CDR3 has 14 residues. The germline V and J ends were trimmed by 5 bases and 0 bases, with 5 bases remaining between them. This CDR3 is CASSIVSGANVLTF. The CDR3 DNA sequence: TGTGCCAGCAGTATAGTCTCTGGGGCCAACGTCCTGACTTTC.

This clone was counted a single time. Germline is not matched at one junction end, which may reflect a read error. The chain recombines TRBV7-9 with TRBJ2-3; D unresolved. Germline assignment: CDR1 SEHNR and CDR2 FQNEAQ (reference sequence). The CDR3 has 15 amino acids. The chain's CDR3 is CSSSLTTVPTDTQYF. The DNA of the CDR3 is TGTTCCAGCAGCTTAACAACAGTGCCGACGGATACGCAGTATTTT.

The chain employs TRBV7-2 and TRBJ1-2, with 10 bases aligning to TRBD1. The V gene's germline CDR1 is SGHTA and CDR2 FQGNSA. J gave up 4 bases and V 1 base, and 9 bases lay outside the gene matches. The CDR3 spans 17 residues. CDR3 residues: CASSLDSGQGGSYGYTF. The DNA for the CDR3 is TGTGCCAGCAGCTTAGATTCTGGACAGGGGGGAAGCTATGGCTACACCTTC.

J is TRBJ2-7 and V is TRBV10-3; 9 positions match TRBD2. Germline-derived CDR1 and CDR2 are ENHRY and SYGVKD. There are 15 residues in the CDR3. V gave up 2 bases and J gave up 3 bases; unmatched junction bases: 5. The CDR3 here is CAISEPASGNYEQYF. In DNA, the CDR3 is TGTGCCATCAGTGAGCCTGCTAGCGGGAACTACGAGCAGTACTTC.

The chain recombines TRBV18 with TRBJ1-1; no definite D call. With 3 bases removed from V and 2 bases from J, the gap between germline ends came to 7 bases. CDR1 and CDR2 from the germline V gene are KGHSH and LQKENI. The CDR3 has 13 amino acids. CDR3 nucleotide sequence: TGTGCCAGCTCACCCAAGCAAAACACTGAAGCTTTCTTT. This codes for CASSPKQNTEAFF.

The CDR3 sequence: CASSFSEGEKLFF. CDR3 nucleotide sequence: TGTGCCAGCAGCTTCTCGGAGGGTGAAAAACTGTTTTTT. V is TRBV5-4 and J is TRBJ1-4; D is ambiguous. The CDR3 extends over 13 amino acids. Per the germline V gene, CDR1 is SGHNT and CDR2 is YYREEE (reference sequence). The V and J ends lost 2 bases and 7 bases respectively, with 9 bases between them.

The chain combines TRBV25-1 with TRBJ2-5; TRBD1 aligns across 7 bases. Germline V gives CDR1 MGHDK, CDR2 SYGVNS. Losses at the gene ends were 0 bases for V and 2 bases for J; bases not matched to a gene: 6. The CDR3 sequence is 16 residues long. CDR3 sequence (DNA): TGTGCCAGCAGTGAATATATTTCGGGACAGCAAGAGACCCAGTACTTC. Residues: CASSEYISGQQETQYF.

The chain recombines TRBV4-1 with TRBJ2-2, with 7 bases lining up with TRBD2. The CDR3 length is 17 residues. Trimming at V came to 4 bases and at J to 0 bases, leaving 8 bases not matched to a gene. Germline V gene lookup returns CDR1 MGHRA and CDR2 YSYEKL. CDR3 nucleotides: TGCGCCAGCAGCCGAGGACTAGAGATTCCGAACACCGGGGAGCTGTTTTTT. Translation: CASSRGLEIPNTGELFF.

This clone has only a few counts. V usage is TRBV6-1 and J usage is TRBJ1-3; possibly TRBD1 for D (6 bases). V shed 2 bases and J shed 1 base, with 9 bases lying between them. The germline V gene encodes CDR1 MNHNS and CDR2 SASEGT. This CDR3 spans 15 amino acids. CDR3 DNA: TGTGCCAGCAGTGAAAGGGGGTGGTCTGGAAACACCATATATTTT. It translates to CASSERGWSGNTIYF.

The rearrangement uses TRBV5-6 and TRBJ2-2, with a tentative D call TRBD2 (6 bases). Deletions cut 2 bases from V and 4 bases from J, with 6 bases between. The CDR3 spans 13 residues. The germline CDR1 and CDR2 sequences are SGHDT and YYEEEE. The CDR3 region is CASSFSGTGELFF. CDR3 bases: TGTGCCAGCAGCTTTAGCGGCACCGGGGAGCTGTTTTTT.

The rearrangement links TRBV6-5 to TRBJ1-2; weak D call: TRBD1 (6 bases). This CDR3 contains 15 residues. Trimming left V 6 bases short and J 5 bases short, with 19 bases between. CDR1 MNHEY and CDR2 SVGAGI come from the germline V gene. The CDR3 DNA reads TGTGCCAGCAGCCCACAGGGTGGCGGGAGGTATGGCTACACCTTC. Amino acid sequence: CASSPQGGGRYGYTF.

The chain couples TRBV30 to TRBJ2-1, with a weak D call TRBD2 (6 bases). There are 11 residues in the CDR3. V was trimmed by 2 bases and J by 8 bases, leaving 7 bases between them. The V gene's germline CDR1 is GTSNPN and CDR2 SVGIG (reference sequence). The CDR3 coding sequence is TGTGCCTGGAGTCAGCGGGATGAGCAGTTCTTC. Translated, it gives CAWSQRDEQFF.

The gene calls are TRBV30 and TRBJ1-5; 7 nucleotides line up with TRBD1. With V trimmed by 5 bases and J by 2 bases, 6 bases remained unmatched. CDR3 size: 14 residues. CDR1 is GTSNPN, CDR2 SVGIG, per germline (reference sequence). The CDR3 spells CAWEDRKRNQPQHF. CDR3 nucleotide sequence: TGTGCCTGGGAGGACAGGAAGCGCAATCAGCCCCAGCATTTT.

CDR3 coding DNA: TGTGCCAGCAGTGGTTACAGGGGGCCGGATGAAAAACTGTTTTTT. Residues: CASSGYRGPDEKLFF. The rearrangement uses TRBV6-1 and TRBJ1-4, with 9 bases that match TRBD1. This CDR3 comprises 15 residues. Trimming cost V 4 bases and J 6 bases; bases outside gene matches: 6. The germline CDR1 and CDR2 sequences are MNHNS and SASEGT.

The chain uses TRBV13 and TRBJ2-7; TRBD2 agrees at 7 bases. Looked up from germline, CDR1 is PRHDT and CDR2 is FYEKMQ (reference sequence). The CDR3 loop spans 13 amino acids. With 5 bases clipped from V and 5 bases from J, the junction kept 6 bases outside the gene matches. The DNA of the CDR3 is TGTGCCAGCAGCCAACTAGGGAGGGACGAGCAGTACTTC. The encoded protein is CASSQLGRDEQYF.

This rearrangement joins TRBV28 to TRBJ1-2, with TRBD1 matching over 8 bases. J lost 8 bases, V lost 5 bases, and 10 bases had no gene match. There are 14 residues in the CDR3. Germline loops: CDR1 MDHEN, CDR2 SYDVKM. The CDR3 spells CASSIPGGAKGYTF. The CDR3 nucleotides are TGTGCCAGCAGTATACCAGGGGGCGCTAAGGGCTACACCTTC.

This clone was seen more than once but under ten times. The V call is TRBV19, the J call TRBJ2-1; D possibly corresponds to TRBD2 (6 bases). Germline V gene data show CDR1 as LNHDA and CDR2 as SQIVND (reference sequence). The V and J ends lost 6 bases and 0 bases respectively, with 12 bases between them. The CDR3 is made up of 15 amino acids. In nucleotides, the CDR3 is TGTGCCAGTAGGGGGACTGGGAGCTCCTACAATGAGCAGTTCTTC. Protein sequence: CASRGTGSSYNEQFF.